These 16 T cell receptor beta chains originate from one sample sequenced in a study of OX40 agonist ivuxolimab in advanced cancers. The assay was immunoSEQ multiplex PCR, and TCRdb's table has in-frame clones only and misses some. The data contain 45,000 to 65,000 clones, around 85% of them singletons. Sequences were derived from CD4+ or CD8+ T cells sorted from blood, sampled in a trial of the OX40 agonist ivuxolimab. Receptor source: an adult with an advanced solid tumor such as melanoma, head and neck, liver or kidney cancer.

The rearrangement links TRBV9 to TRBJ1-6, with D unresolved. Trimming pared 0 bases from V and 5 bases from J, leaving 9 bases between. Per germline, CDR1 SGDLS and CDR2 YYNGEE. This CDR3 comprises 15 residues. The chain's CDR3 is CASSVARGNNSPLHF. The CDR3 DNA follows: TGTGCCAGCAGCGTAGCGAGAGGAAATAATTCACCCCTCCACTTT.

This clone was seen a few times. The chain links TRBV7-9 to TRBJ2-7; perhaps TRBD1 as D (6 bases). V was shortened by 6 bases and J by 0 bases, with 15 bases between the two germline ends. CDR1 is SEHNR, CDR2 FQNEAQ, per germline (reference sequence). The length of the CDR3 is 15 residues. The chain's CDR3 is CASSQAGALSYEQYF. CDR3 nucleotides: TGTGCCAGCAGTCAGGCAGGGGCCCTCTCCTACGAGCAGTACTTC. The whole variable domain, filled in from reference TRBV7-9 and TRBJ2-7, reads DTGVSQNPRHKITKRGQNVTFRCDPISEHNRLYWYRQTLGQGPEFLTYFQNEAQLEKSRLLSDRFSAERPKGSFSTLEIQRTEQGDSAMYLCASSQAGALSYEQYFGPGTRLTVT.

This clone was seen only once. The chain uses TRBV4-1 and TRBJ2-1, with a possible D match to TRBD1 (6 bases). The CDR3 is 13 amino acids. V lost 4 bases to trimming and J lost 6 bases, with 10 bases between them. CDR1 is MGHRA, CDR2 YSYEKL, per germline. CDR3 sequence (DNA): TGCGCCAGCAGCCTCAGACAGGTCAATGAGCAGTTCTTC. Protein sequence: CASSLRQVNEQFF.

The chain couples TRBV2 to TRBJ2-5; D is unresolved. The length of the CDR3 is 13 residues. Germline V gene sequence: CDR1 SNHLY, CDR2 FYNNEI. V lost 11 bases, J lost 5 bases, and 18 bases lay in between. CDR3 DNA: TGTGCCTCAACGGATCCTCTTGGGGAGACCCAGTACTTC. The encoded protein is CASTDPLGETQYF.

This chain links TRBV5-1 with TRBJ1-1; TRBD1 might be the D (5 bases). This CDR3 spans 14 amino acids. Germline CDR1 is SGHRS and CDR2 is YFSETQ. Trimming removed 6 bases from V and 2 bases from J, with 14 bases in between. The CDR3 protein is CASTDRGANTEAFF. Here the CDR3 DNA reads TGCGCCAGCACTGATCGAGGGGCAAACACTGAAGCTTTCTTT.

The V call is TRBV18, the J call TRBJ2-2; possible D gene TRBD1, 5 bases. V shed 3 bases and J shed 5 bases, with 13 bases lying between them. The CDR3 spans 15 residues. Germline loops: CDR1 KGHSH, CDR2 LQKENI. The CDR3: CASSPDQGWTGELFF. The CDR3 DNA sequence: TGTGCCAGCTCACCGGATCAGGGATGGACCGGGGAGCTGTTTTTT.

A word on this clone: Other nucleotide sequences from this sample produce the same CDR3. This rearrangement joins TRBV11-3 to TRBJ1-1; D is uncertain. The CDR3 has 13 amino acids. Trimming removed 0 bases from V and 1 base from J, with 3 bases in between. CDR1 and CDR2 from the germline V gene are SGHNT and YENEEA. The CDR3 here is CASSLDRNTEAFF. The CDR3 coding sequence is TGTGCCAGCAGCTTAGATCGGAACACTGAAGCTTTCTTT. Full variable domain (missing parts from reference TRBV11-3 and TRBJ1-1): EAGVVQSPRYKIIEKKQPVAFWCNPISGHNTLYWYLQNLGQGPELLIRYENEEAVDDSQLPKDRFSAERLKGVDSTLKIQPAELGDSAVYLCASSLDRNTEAFFGQGTRLTVV.

The chain employs TRBV5-1 and TRBJ2-7, with 11 bases that match TRBD1. Germline CDR1 reads SGHRS; CDR2 reads YFSETQ. The CDR3 consists of 15 residues. The V gene end was trimmed by 1 base and the J gene end by 3 bases; junction bases not matched to a gene: 3. CDR3 nucleotides: TGCGCCAGCAGCTTGAGGACAGGGGGCGGCTACGAGCAGTACTTC. Amino acids: CASSLRTGGGYEQYF.

A few counts support this clone. The CDR3 nucleotides read TGTGCCAGCGGTCGCGTAAACGCGGATGGCTACACCTTC. Protein sequence: CASGRVNADGYTF. This rearrangement joins TRBV6-5 to TRBJ1-2, with unresolved D. The CDR3 is 13 residues long. The V end lost 8 bases, the J end lost 6 bases, and 16 bases lay between the germline ends. Germline-derived CDR1 and CDR2 are MNHEY and SVGAGI.

The chain uses TRBV7-2 and TRBJ1-2; no clear D gene. The germline V gene encodes CDR1 SGHTA and CDR2 FQGNSA. The length of the CDR3 is 12 residues. Trimming stripped 1 base from V and 5 bases from J, with 5 bases between. The CDR3 region has the DNA TGTGCCAGCAGCTTAGACAGTTATGGCTACACCTTC. Encoded protein: CASSLDSYGYTF.

This clone was counted once. The chain combines TRBV7-7 with TRBJ2-2; D tentatively fits TRBD1 or TRBD2 (6 bases each). This CDR3 spans 16 amino acids. Between the trimmed V and J ends, which lost 5 bases and 6 bases, there was a span of 19 bases. CDR1 and CDR2 from the germline V gene are SSHAT and FNYEAQ (reference sequence). DNA for the CDR3: TGTGCCAGCAGCCCTCGTGGGGGCTCGGGGGCCGGGGAGCTGTTTTTT. Protein sequence: CASSPRGGSGAGELFF. Full variable domain (missing parts from reference TRBV7-7 and TRBJ2-2): GAGVSQSPRYKVTKRGQDVTLRCDPISSHATLYWYQQALGQGPEFLTYFNYEAQPDKSGLPSDRFSAERPEGSISTLTIQRTEQRDSAMYRCASSPRGGSGAGELFFGEGSRLTVL.

V is TRBV5-1 and J is TRBJ2-7; D uncertain. Trimming shortened V by 5 bases and J by 0 bases, and 6 bases separated the two germline ends. CDR1 and CDR2 from the germline V gene are SGHRS and YFSETQ. The CDR3 is 12 residues long. CDR3 DNA sequence: TGCGCCAGCAGGAGTTTCTCCTACGAGCAGTACTTC. Residues: CASRSFSYEQYF.

This sequence joins TRBV28 and TRBJ2-7; possibly TRBD1 for D (6 bases). This CDR3 spans 14 amino acids. Trimming stripped 4 bases from V and 3 bases from J, with 13 bases between. Per the germline V gene, CDR1 is MDHEN and CDR2 is SYDVKM. The CDR3 DNA follows: TGTGCCAGCAGTTCCGGGACATTCCGCTACGAGCAGTACTTC. Translated: CASSSGTFRYEQYF.

The chain links TRBV18 to TRBJ2-5, with a tentative D call TRBD1 (5 bases). Looked up from germline, CDR1 is KGHSH and CDR2 is LQKENI. Between the trimmed V and J ends, which lost 8 bases and 0 bases, there was a span of 13 bases. The CDR3 spans 14 residues. The CDR3, as DNA: TGTGCCAGCCAATTTGACAGCCACCAAGAGACCCAGTACTTC. It encodes CASQFDSHQETQYF.

The chain joins TRBV27 to TRBJ1-2; TRBD1 matches at 11 bases. Germline CDR1 reads MNHEY; CDR2 reads SMNVEV (reference sequence). CDR3 size: 12 residues. V shed 6 bases and J 8 bases; nucleotides not matched to a gene: 2. The DNA for the CDR3 is TGTGCCAGCAGAAGGGACAGGGGGGGCTACACCTTC. As protein: CASRRDRGGYTF.

The rearrangement links TRBV15 to TRBJ1-2; the D gene is possibly TRBD1 (5 bases). The CDR3 consists of 14 residues. The germline CDR1 and CDR2 sequences are LNHNV and YYDKDF (reference sequence). Trimming took off 5 bases at V and 0 bases at J, with 10 bases between the two ends. CDR3 DNA sequence: TGTGCCACCAGCGACAGCCCGCCTAACTATGGCTACACCTTC. Residues: CATSDSPPNYGYTF.